The following is a T cell receptor (beta chain) sequence with its context. The antigen it binds to is not known. It has no much larger one-base neighbor in the sample; base qualities were not kept. These data originate in a study of CD8 T cells in ankylosing spondylitis (dated by TCRdb to 2017 to 2019). With respect to the entire study: The study profiled T cell receptor beta repertoires in healthy donors and ankylosing spondylitis patients to find disease-linked TCR variants. The full study cohort was made up of 20 to 25 ankylosing spondylitis patients and 108 healthy donors. Peripheral blood was sampled, and synovial fluid was additionally collected from ankylosing spondylitis patients.

The study at large found these results: Some of the motif variants had been reported before in the synovial fluid and blood of reactive arthritis patients, a finding that suggests common disease-initiation mechanisms. The disease-linked clones had a CD8+ phenotype and were found at relatively low frequencies in peripheral blood. A TCR beta motif of 7 or 8 highly homologous amino acid variants appeared characteristic of blood from ankylosing spondylitis patients. According to the report, matched synovial fluid samples from ankylosing spondylitis patients were significantly enriched for the disease-linked clones.

The instrument was an Illumina HiSeq 2500. TCR beta libraries were prepared by quantitative 5'-RACE with molecular barcodes. For the original study's pipeline: A new computational method based on a probabilistic model of VDJ rearrangement was used to identify disease-linked TCR variants. The public reads were quality trimmed at Q25 with fastp and then assembled into clones with MiXCR by TCRdb, keeping productive beta chains. Each record represents a unique CDR3 protein, reported with the most common genes and DNA among its rows. TCRdb's processing, not the authors', yielded these V and J calls. The sample yields over 600,000 distinct CDR3 sequences; roughly 20% were counted once. Of the sample, 19% falls within the top ten clones. CDR1 and CDR2, per the germline V gene, are MGHDK and SYGVNS. A distance of 12 bases separates the germline ends of V and J, which lose 4 bases and 8 bases respectively. The CDR3 has 12 amino acids, counting the end cysteine and phenylalanine. The kept DNA is CDR3 alone, 36 bases in frame from the first base.

The sequencing input was blood, either unsorted or a sorted T cell fraction (not recorded which). The chain uses TRBV25-1 and TRBJ2-7; the best D guess is TRBD2, with 5 bases matching. The sequence derives from a male donor with ankylosing spondylitis. At the DNA level, the sequence is TGTGCCAGCAGTGCCCCGGGAATGAAGCAGTACTTC. Its translation is CASSAPGMKQYF.